This TCR beta chain was captured in a study of OX40 agonist ivuxolimab in advanced cancers. TCRdb's table, derived via immunoSEQ multiplex PCR, lists solely in-frame clones and lacks some. The sample lists some 60,000 clones, roughly nine tenths occurring once. This clone was picked up one time. The sample consisted of CD4+ or CD8+ T cells sorted from blood, taken in a trial of the OX40 agonist ivuxolimab. This sequence was found in an adult with an advanced solid tumor such as melanoma, head and neck, liver or kidney cancer.

The DNA of the CDR3 is TGTGCCAGCAGCAGGGCGGGGAAGCCCTACGAGCAGTACTTC. This sequence encodes CASSRAGKPYEQYF. J is TRBJ2-7 and V is TRBV9, with a tentative D call TRBD2 (6 bases). Germline V CDR1 and CDR2: SGDLS, YYNGEE. Trimming removed 4 bases from V and 2 bases from J, with 13 bases in between. The CDR3 consists of 14 residues.